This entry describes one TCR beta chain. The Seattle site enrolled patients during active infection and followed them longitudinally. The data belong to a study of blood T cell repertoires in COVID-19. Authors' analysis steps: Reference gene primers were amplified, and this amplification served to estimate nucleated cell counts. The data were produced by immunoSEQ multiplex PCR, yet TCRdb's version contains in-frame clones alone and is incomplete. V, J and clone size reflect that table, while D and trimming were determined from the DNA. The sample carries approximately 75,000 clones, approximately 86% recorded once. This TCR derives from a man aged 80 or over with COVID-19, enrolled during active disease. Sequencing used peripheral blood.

This chain's CDR3 is CASSPGGGPYVQNEKLFF. The CDR3 DNA reads as TGTGCCAGCAGCCCCGGGGGGGGCCCATACGTCCAAAATGAAAAACTGTTTTTT. This chain uses TRBV5-4 with TRBJ1-4; D might be TRBD1 (6 bases). CDR3 length equals 18 residues. Germline V CDR1 and CDR2: SGHNT, YYREEE (reference sequence). Trimming pared 4 bases from V and 5 bases from J, leaving 24 bases between.